This T cell receptor (beta chain) was obtained from a study of T cell repertoires in cytomegalovirus infection. Study information: In the study, CMV epitopes included recently identified HLA-C-restricted and well-studied HLA-B-restricted ones. Matching HLA type and CMV infection were both indicated by public TCR beta signatures. Study-level findings and limits: Dominating the ex vivo response were TCR beta clonotypes that were CMV-specific and HLA-C-restricted.

As regards this clonotype: Antigen specificity is unknown.

TCRdb itself ran the reads through MiXCR, one entry per CDR3 protein. Altogether about 350,000 distinct CDR3 sequences are present, approximately 35% being singletons, with the ten largest covering approximately 13%. This receptor was obtained from a human donor in good health (CMV status not recorded). Some clones in this sample may be carry-over from other donors' samples. The source material was cultured PBMCs, sampled from culture after CMV antigen stimulation.

Here the CDR3 reads CASRQGYPNQPQHF. The DNA of the CDR3 is TGTGCCAGTAGGCAGGGCTATCCAAATCAGCCCCAGCATTTT. The V and J genes are TRBV19 and TRBJ1-5, with a tentative D call TRBD1 (5 bases). The CDR3 spans 14 residues. Germline CDR1 is LNHDA and CDR2 is SQIVND (reference sequence). V was shortened by 6 bases and J by 4 bases, with 13 bases between the two germline ends.